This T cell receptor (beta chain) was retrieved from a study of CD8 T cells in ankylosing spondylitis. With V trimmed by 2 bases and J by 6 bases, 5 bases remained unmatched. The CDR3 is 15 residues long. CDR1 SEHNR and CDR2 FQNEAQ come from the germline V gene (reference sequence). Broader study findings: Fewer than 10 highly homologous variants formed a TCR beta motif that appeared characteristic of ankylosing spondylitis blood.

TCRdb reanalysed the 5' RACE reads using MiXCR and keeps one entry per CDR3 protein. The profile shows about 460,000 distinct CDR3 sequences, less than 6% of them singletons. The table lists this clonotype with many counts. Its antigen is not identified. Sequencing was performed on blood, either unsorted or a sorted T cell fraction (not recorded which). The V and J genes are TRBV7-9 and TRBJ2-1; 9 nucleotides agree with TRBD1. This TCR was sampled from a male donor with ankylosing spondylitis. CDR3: CASSLKGQGVNEQFF. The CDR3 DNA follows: TGTGCCAGCAGCTTAAAGGGACAGGGAGTCAATGAGCAGTTCTTC.